This T cell receptor beta chain appears in the sequencing data of a study of shared clonotypes between healthy human individuals (dated by TCRdb to 2018 to 2021). For the wider study: The cohort included a few men and two women between 18 and 49 years of age. Per donor, three plates each were used for CD4 naive and CD4 memory, two for CD8 naive, and one for CD8 memory. To estimate repertoire size and how much clonotype sharing occurs between individuals, the study deeply sequenced the blood TCR repertoires of five healthy adults. Different laboratories and diverse techniques were used to prepare libraries and sequence TCR repertoires, to increase sequencing depth and limit assay-specific biases. Leukapheresis yielded between about 0.9 and 10 billion PBMCs per donor. Findings and caveats that apply to the study as a whole: Because the study included only a small number of donors, the genetic and exposure-history diversity represented was limited. Even with the large sequencing depth, rarefaction of the sorted-subset datasets indicated that sequencing was incomplete. When a handful of donors were compared, the shared fraction of clonotypes was around 5.1% for naive CD4, about 4% for naive CD8, 2% to 2.5% for memory CD4, and approximately 0.4% for memory CD8. Naive subsets generally had larger estimated clonotype richness than memory subsets did. Clonotypes shared by all four sorted-subset donors showed higher generation probabilities than non-shared clonotypes. Only blood was sampled, and tissue TCR repertoires likely differ from those in blood. Based on pairwise subsampling, the degree of clonotype sharing among donors was expected to be affected by sequencing depth.

The CDR3 runs 13 residues from the cysteine to the phenylalanine. Of all the DNA, just the CDR3 is kept, 39 bases in frame from base 1. Germline trimming amounts to 5 bases on V and 3 bases on J, with 1 as the count of junction bases outside the gene matches. CDR1 and CDR2 are drawn from the germline V gene: SGHTA, FQGNSA. Using the deep immunoSEQ assay, multiplex PCR amplified TCR CDR3 regions from genomic DNA. Genomic DNA extracted from each cell subset was distributed evenly over all wells of several immunoSEQ 96-well plates, and each plate served as one replicate. For sorted subsets, 150 to 200 ng genomic DNA, equal to about 30,000 T cell genomes, was loaded into each replicate PCR. Purified libraries were measured with a Qubit 3.0 fluorometer, size-checked on a Bioanalyzer 2100, and measured again with the KAPA Library Quantification kit. A separate single-read 150-cycle Illumina NextSeq 550 flow cell was used to sequence each immunoSEQ 96-well plate. The study's own analysis went as follows. Because only junctional sequences without quality scores were contained in the immunoSEQ output, filtering matching that applied to full-length reads could not be performed. Sequences were annotated with PyIR, a Python wrapper for IgBLAST v1.9, and V/J genes and CDR3 were assigned using IMGT germline references. Reads were filtered out if the reads had weak V/J assignments (E-value above 1e-6), no CDR3, stop codons, out-of-frame junctions, or ambiguous translated residues. V3J clonotypes were defined as sequences sharing the same inferred V gene, J gene, and CDR3 amino acid sequence. Percentage overlap between repertoires was calculated by dividing the number of shared unique clonotypes by the size of the smaller repertoire. Repertoire richness was assessed with RTK rarefaction, the Chao1 estimator, and Recon v2.1 estimates of unobserved clonotypes. For all TCRbeta clonotypes obtained by the gDNA method from several donors, generation probabilities were computed with OLGA. TCRdb limited this immuneACCESS table to in-frame rearrangements with V and J called. A share of clones is missing; checked studies link under half to unresolved V genes, and the rest is unexplained. V, J and clone size are taken as reported in that table, and D and trimming were inferred from the DNA itself. This sample gives about 2 million clones in total; roughly 96% of them show up just once. Jointly, the top ten make up 0.13% of the sample.

A word on this clone: Its antigen specificity is not known. No per-base quality is available; no much larger clone lies one base away.

The donors were healthy, HIV-negative adults who had no recently reported acute infections or vaccinations. All donors were Caucasian adults living in Nashville, Tennessee, USA. Magnetic negative selection was used to enrich CD4+ T cells, after which naive cells were positively selected on CD45RA and the negative fraction became the memory subset. Blood was collected by leukapheresis, and PBMCs were isolated by Ficoll-Histopaque density gradient centrifugation and then cryopreserved in liquid nitrogen vapor phase. Purity and quantity of every magnetically sorted T cell population were checked by analytical flow cytometry. Genomic DNA was isolated from each sorted fraction and quantified by UV absorbance on a Nanodrop 2000c.

This receptor was obtained from a man aged 18 to 30 in good health. Sequencing was carried out using naive CD4+ T cells sorted from blood. The cell subset or site label, read with the paper, signifies: CD45RA+ positively selected. The chain joins TRBV7-2 to TRBJ2-5, with TRBD1 identical over 9 junction bases. The nucleotides are TGTGCCAGCAGCCGGGACAGGGAAGAGACCCAGTACTTC. It is translated as CASSRDREETQYF.